This entry lists 29 T cell receptor beta chains sequenced from one sample in a study of T-cell reconstitution after alpha-beta-depleted transplantation in children. It was with unique molecular identifiers that the TCRbeta library was prepared. TCRdb redid the calling of the PCR reads with MiXCR, one entry per CDR3 protein. Of 200,000 to 250,000 distinct CDR3 sequences listed, 11% were seen once; the top ten hold roughly 28%. The sequencing used PBMCs, collected before TCRalphabeta/CD19-depleted stem cell transplant. All receptors come from a child younger than two with acute myeloid leukemia, due to receive a stem cell transplant.

This clonotype was picked up many times. The rearrangement uses TRBV19 and TRBJ1-5; D may be TRBD1 (5 bases). This CDR3 spans 15 amino acids. Germline lookup yields CDR1 LNHDA and CDR2 SQIVND (reference sequence). V dropped 3 bases and J dropped 0 bases, with 9 bases sitting between them. The CDR3 DNA sequence: TGTGCCAGTAGTATGCGGGGGGGTAGCAATCAGCCCCAGCATTTT. It yields the protein CASSMRGGSNQPQHF.

At least ten counts were recorded for this clonotype. This rearrangement joins TRBV12-3 or TRBV12-4 to TRBJ2-1; the match to TRBD1 covers 10 bases. The CDR3 spans 16 residues. With V trimmed by 1 base and J by 7 bases, 7 bases remained unmatched. The CDR3 sequence is CASSLDRDRGTNEQFF. The CDR3 DNA reads as TGTGCCAGCAGTTTAGACCGGGACAGGGGTACGAATGAGCAGTTCTTC.

This clonotype showed up many times. J is TRBJ1-4 and V is TRBV6-1, with 10 bases fitting TRBD1. J was trimmed by 5 bases and V by 9 bases; bases with no gene match: 6. Germline-derived CDR1 and CDR2 are MNHNS and SASEGT. This CDR3 region has 14 residues. CDR3: CASGTGVGNEKLFF. The CDR3 region has the DNA TGTGCCAGTGGGACAGGGGTGGGAAATGAAAAACTGTTTTTT.

This clonotype has a count of ten or more. This chain uses TRBV7-2 with TRBJ1-1; 8 positions agree with TRBD1. The CDR3 spans 13 residues. V lost 6 bases, J lost 3 bases, and 3 bases stayed unmatched. Germline lookup yields CDR1 SGHTA and CDR2 FQGNSA. Here the CDR3 DNA reads TGTGCCAGCAGGTTACAGGGGGACACTGAAGCTTTCTTT. It translates to CASRLQGDTEAFF.

The table lists this clonotype with many counts. The chain couples TRBV14 to TRBJ2-7; D tentatively fits TRBD1 or TRBD2 (5 bases each). This CDR3 has 15 amino acids. Germline V gene sequence: CDR1 SGHDN, CDR2 FVKESK. Deletions cut 0 bases from V and 7 bases from J, with 16 bases between. In DNA form, the CDR3 reads TGTGCCAGCAGCCAAGATCCCGGGATATGGGGGGAGCAGTACTTC. Protein sequence: CASSQDPGIWGEQYF.

There are many counts of this clonotype. V usage is TRBV12-3 or TRBV12-4 and J usage is TRBJ1-2; D gene uncertain. V lost 6 bases and J 6 bases, leaving 17 bases between the germline ends. CDR3 length: 14 amino acids. DNA of the CDR3: TGTGCCAGCAGCCCTAGCCTCGTAATGCATGGCTACACCTTC. Translating gives CASSPSLVMHGYTF.

This clonotype was recorded at least ten times. V is TRBV18 and J is TRBJ2-7; a weak D match, TRBD1 (6 bases). The V end lost 0 bases, the J end lost 4 bases, and 7 bases lay between the germline ends. CDR1 and CDR2 (germline): KGHSH, LQKENI. This CDR3 is built from 13 residues. The CDR3 sequence: CASSPPQGYEQYF. CDR3 nucleotides: TGTGCCAGCTCACCACCCCAGGGGTACGAGCAGTACTTC.

This clonotype was detected many times. This chain uses TRBV29-1 with TRBJ1-1; 8 nucleotides align to TRBD1. This CDR3 contains 12 residues. J was trimmed by 2 bases and V by 6 bases; bases with no gene match: 2. Germline CDR1 SQVTM, CDR2 ANQGSEA. CDR3 amino acids: CSVGQGNTEAFF. The CDR3, as DNA: TGCAGCGTCGGACAGGGAAACACTGAAGCTTTCTTT.

The V call is TRBV27, the J call TRBJ2-5, with TRBD1 identical over 11 bases. The CDR3 sequence is 19 residues long. Trimming cost V 6 bases and J 2 bases; bases outside gene matches: 17. The germline gives CDR1 MNHEY, CDR2 SMNVEV (reference sequence). CDR3 region: CASSRTGTGGRLGQETQYF. The CDR3 DNA sequence: TGTGCCAGCAGCAGGACCGGGACAGGGGGGCGCCTAGGTCAAGAGACCCAGTACTTC.

At least ten counts were recorded for this clonotype. The gene calls are TRBV11-2 and TRBJ1-2, with D tentatively TRBD1 (5 bases). The CDR3 has 16 amino acids. CDR1 SGHAT and CDR2 FQNNGV come from the germline V gene. V lost 7 bases, J lost 6 bases, and 24 bases lay in between. CDR3 residues: CASNRDGLLTVDGYTF. DNA for the CDR3: TGTGCCAGCAACCGGGACGGGCTTCTAACTGTGGATGGCTACACCTTC.

As for this clonotype: One junction end disagrees with the germline gene, perhaps due to a read error. This chain connects TRBV12-3 or TRBV12-4 to TRBJ1-2; possibly TRBD1 for D (5 bases). This CDR3 is 13 amino acids long. DNA of the CDR3: TGTGCCGGCAGCATACTAGAGGGGTATGGCTACACCTTC. Amino acid sequence: CAGSILEGYGYTF.

The chain couples TRBV7-8 to TRBJ2-2; D unclear. This CDR3 contains 15 residues. CDR1 is SGHVS and CDR2 is FQNEAQ in the germline V gene. The V gene lost 1 base and the J gene lost 6 bases, with 12 bases spanning the gap. This chain's CDR3 is CASSLGALISGELFF. For the CDR3, the DNA is TGTGCCAGCAGCTTAGGTGCTTTAATTTCCGGGGAGCTGTTTTTT.

This clonotype was counted at least ten times. V gene TRBV5-1 combines with J gene TRBJ2-7; 7 nucleotides match TRBD1. Germline CDR1 SGHRS, CDR2 YFSETQ. The CDR3 covers 13 residues. V lost 4 bases, J lost 3 bases, and 4 bases stayed unmatched. The CDR3 region is CASSMRDSYEQYF. The CDR3 nucleotides read TGCGCCAGCAGCATGAGGGACAGCTACGAGCAGTACTTC.

This clonotype was counted ten times or more. This chain uses TRBV10-3 with TRBJ1-2, with 10 bases that match TRBD1. Trimming at V came to 4 bases and at J to 1 base, leaving 0 bases not matched to a gene. The CDR3 has 14 residues. Germline lookup yields CDR1 ENHRY and CDR2 SYGVKD. The chain's CDR3 is CAISGTGGNYGYTF. CDR3 DNA sequence: TGTGCCATCAGTGGGACAGGGGGTAACTATGGCTACACCTTC.

This clonotype has at least ten counts. The J gene is TRBJ1-2, the V gene TRBV6-1; no reliable D call. Trimming cost V 2 bases and J 7 bases, with 2 bases left between them. The CDR3 contains 10 residues. CDR1 MNHNS and CDR2 SASEGT come from the germline V gene. The CDR3 DNA reads TGTGCCAGCAGTGAATTTGGCTACACCTTC. Its translation: CASSEFGYTF.

This clonotype was seen repeatedly, ten times or more. CDR3 residues: CSARFYGGAHSDTQYF. The CDR3 DNA reads TGCAGTGCTAGATTTTACGGGGGCGCCCACTCAGATACGCAGTATTTT. V is TRBV20-1 and J is TRBJ2-3; D tentatively reads TRBD1 or TRBD2 (6 bases each). This CDR3 is 16 amino acids long. Trimming stripped 2 bases from V and 4 bases from J, with 19 bases between. Germline values: CDR1 DFQATT, CDR2 SNEGSKA (reference sequence).

This chain connects TRBV30 to TRBJ1-4; TRBD1 is a possible D gene (5 bases). CDR3 length equals 15 residues. Looked up from germline, CDR1 is GTSNPN and CDR2 is SVGIG (reference sequence). Trimming took 4 bases from V and 8 from J, leaving 20 bases between them. The CDR3 DNA sequence: TGTGCCTGGAAAACGCCCATGGGGCGGCGAGAAAAACTGTTTTTT. It yields the protein CAWKTPMGRREKLFF.

This clonotype has ten or more counts. The chain carries TRBV9 and TRBJ2-5; no definite D call. The CDR3 runs 14 residues. Looked up from germline, CDR1 is SGDLS and CDR2 is YYNGEE. Trimming removed 2 bases at V and 2 bases at J, with 10 bases between. CDR3 DNA: TGTGCCAGCAGCGTCCATGGGCAGCAAGAGACCCAGTACTTC. Encoded protein: CASSVHGQQETQYF.

The table lists this clonotype with many counts. The CDR3 reads CASSLDGDPANQPQHF. The CDR3 bases are TGCGCCAGCAGCTTGGATGGGGACCCCGCCAATCAGCCCCAGCATTTT. V is TRBV5-1 and J is TRBJ1-5; D may be TRBD1 (5 bases). The CDR3 sequence is 16 residues long. V dropped 0 bases and J dropped 3 bases, with 13 bases sitting between them. The germline V gene encodes CDR1 SGHRS and CDR2 YFSETQ.

This clonotype was observed many times. CDR3 amino acids: CASSTLAERPYEQYF. CDR3 nucleotide sequence: TGTGCCAGTAGTACACTAGCGGAAAGACCCTACGAGCAGTACTTC. The genes are TRBV19 and TRBJ2-7; 8 bases map to TRBD2. In germline, CDR1 is LNHDA, CDR2 SQIVND (reference sequence). The trim removed 4 bases at V and 2 bases at J, leaving 7 bases unmatched. There are 15 residues in the CDR3.

In this sample, this clonotype turned up many times. This rearrangement joins TRBV5-1 to TRBJ2-5; TRBD2 matches 13 bases. The germline CDR1 and CDR2 sequences are SGHRS and YFSETQ. This CDR3 has 16 residues. V lost 1 base to trimming and J lost 5 bases; unmatched junction nucleotides: 5. CDR3 coding DNA: TGCGCCAGCAGCTTGTACGGACTAGCGGGAGTGGAGACCCAGTACTTC. It encodes CASSLYGLAGVETQYF.

The J gene is TRBJ2-2, the V gene TRBV4-2, with 8 bases that match TRBD2. V lost 8 bases, J lost 4 bases, and 24 bases stayed unmatched. This CDR3 is built from 20 residues. The V gene's germline CDR1 is LGHNA and CDR2 YNFKEQ. The CDR3 nucleotides read TGTGCCAGCGGCCCCGGGGTAGCGGGATTCTCCCATATAGGCACCGGGGAGCTGTTTTTT. It encodes CASGPGVAGFSHIGTGELFF.

This clonotype was recorded many times. The chain combines TRBV24-1 with TRBJ1-5, with 12 nucleotides matching TRBD1. The CDR3 has 15 amino acids. Germline V gene lookup returns CDR1 KGHDR and CDR2 SFDVKD. V was pared by 3 bases and J by 7 bases, with 3 bases of the junction left unmatched. In nucleotides, the CDR3 is TGTGCCACCAGTGATCCCGGGACAGGGGGCCAGCCCCAGCATTTT. Translation: CATSDPGTGGQPQHF.

The J gene is TRBJ2-5, the V gene TRBV24-1; D is possibly TRBD2 (6 bases). The CDR3 has 14 amino acids. The germline V gene encodes CDR1 KGHDR and CDR2 SFDVKD. The ends were cut back, 10 bases at V and 3 bases at J, with 17 bases in the middle. The CDR3 reads CATSLPGEEETQYF. CDR3 in DNA: TGTGCCACGAGTTTACCGGGGGAAGAAGAGACCCAGTACTTC.

This clonotype appeared a few times. This chain links TRBV29-1 with TRBJ1-4; maybe TRBD1 (6 bases). V was trimmed by 6 bases and J by 8 bases, leaving 16 bases between them. Per germline, CDR1 SQVTM and CDR2 ANQGSEA. The CDR3 is 13 amino acids. This CDR3 reads CSVQGSSREKLFF. The DNA of the CDR3 is TGCAGCGTACAGGGTTCCTCTCGGGAAAAACTGTTTTTT.

This clonotype has at least ten counts. The chain employs TRBV7-9 and TRBJ2-2; no definite D call. Germline V gene sequence: CDR1 SEHNR, CDR2 FQNEAQ (reference sequence). CDR3 length: 13 amino acids. V lost 3 bases, J lost 1 base, and 3 bases lay in between. CDR3 amino acids: CASSFKNTGELFF. CDR3 coding DNA: TGTGCCAGCAGCTTTAAGAACACCGGGGAGCTGTTTTTT.

In this sample, this clonotype turned up many times. The chain couples TRBV7-3 to TRBJ2-7, with 7 bases identical to TRBD1. The trim removed 1 base at V and 0 bases at J, leaving 0 bases unmatched. Germline values: CDR1 SGHTA, CDR2 FQGTGA. CDR3 length equals 14 residues. CDR3 protein: CASSLRDSSYEQYF. The CDR3 bases are TGTGCCAGCAGCTTAAGGGACAGCTCCTACGAGCAGTACTTC.

This clonotype has a count of ten or more. The gene calls are TRBV28 and TRBJ1-6, with 10 nucleotides matching TRBD1. CDR1 and CDR2 from the germline V gene are MDHEN and SYDVKM. The CDR3 consists of 17 residues. V shed 8 bases, J shed 4 bases, and the junction held 11 bases outside the gene matches. The CDR3 sequence is CASGWTGGKKYNSPLHF. The CDR3 coding sequence is TGTGCCAGCGGGTGGACAGGGGGAAAAAAATATAATTCACCCCTCCACTTT.

This clonotype was observed at least ten times. The chain links TRBV28 to TRBJ1-5; D gene uncertain. V gave up 2 bases and J gave up 0 bases, with 5 bases separating them. Germline CDR1 is MDHEN and CDR2 is SYDVKM. The CDR3 runs to 14 residues. CDR3 sequence: CASSLAVSNQPQHF. CDR3 DNA sequence: TGTGCCAGCAGTTTAGCAGTTAGCAATCAGCCCCAGCATTTT.